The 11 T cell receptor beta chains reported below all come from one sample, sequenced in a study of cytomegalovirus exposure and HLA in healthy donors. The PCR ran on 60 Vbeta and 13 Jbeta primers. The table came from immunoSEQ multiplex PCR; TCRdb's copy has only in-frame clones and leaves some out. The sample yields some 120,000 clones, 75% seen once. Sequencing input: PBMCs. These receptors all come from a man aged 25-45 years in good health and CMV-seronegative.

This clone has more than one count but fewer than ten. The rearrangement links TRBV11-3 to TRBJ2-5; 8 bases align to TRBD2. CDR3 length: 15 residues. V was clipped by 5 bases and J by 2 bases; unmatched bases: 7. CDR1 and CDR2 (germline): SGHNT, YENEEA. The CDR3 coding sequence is TGTGCCAGCAGCCCCGGGACTAGAGGACAAGAGACCCAGTACTTC. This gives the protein CASSPGTRGQETQYF.

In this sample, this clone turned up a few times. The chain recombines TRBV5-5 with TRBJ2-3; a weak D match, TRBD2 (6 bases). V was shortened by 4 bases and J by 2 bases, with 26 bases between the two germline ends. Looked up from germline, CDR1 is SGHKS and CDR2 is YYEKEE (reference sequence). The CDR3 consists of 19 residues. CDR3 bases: TGTGCCAGCAGCCAAGATGCCGGGACTTTGCCCCCCCACACAGATACGCAGTATTTT. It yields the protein CASSQDAGTLPPHTDTQYF.

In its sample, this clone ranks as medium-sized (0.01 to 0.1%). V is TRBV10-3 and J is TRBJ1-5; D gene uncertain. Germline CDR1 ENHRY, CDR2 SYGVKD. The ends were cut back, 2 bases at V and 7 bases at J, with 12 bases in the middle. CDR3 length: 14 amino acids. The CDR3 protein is CAISEEKREQPQHF. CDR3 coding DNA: TGTGCCATCAGTGAGGAGAAGAGGGAACAGCCCCAGCATTTT.

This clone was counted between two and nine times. The chain's CDR3 is CASSQEPTGGFSYEQYF. DNA for the CDR3: TGCGCCAGCAGCCAAGAGCCGACAGGGGGCTTCTCCTACGAGCAGTACTTC. The rearrangement uses TRBV4-1 and TRBJ2-7; 10 nucleotides line up with TRBD1. The CDR3 runs to 17 residues. J gave up 0 bases and V 0 bases, and 5 bases lay outside the gene matches. From germline, CDR1 is MGHRA and CDR2 YSYEKL.

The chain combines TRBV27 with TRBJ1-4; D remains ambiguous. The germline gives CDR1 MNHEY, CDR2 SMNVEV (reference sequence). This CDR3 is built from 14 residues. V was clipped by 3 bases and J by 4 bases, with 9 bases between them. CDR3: CASSFRGVNEKLFF. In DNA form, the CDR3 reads TGTGCCAGCAGTTTCCGGGGAGTTAATGAAAAACTGTTTTTT.

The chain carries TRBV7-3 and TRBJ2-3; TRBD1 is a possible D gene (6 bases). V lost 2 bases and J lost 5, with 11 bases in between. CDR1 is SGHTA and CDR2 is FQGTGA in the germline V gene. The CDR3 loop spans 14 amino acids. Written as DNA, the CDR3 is TGTGCCAGCAGCTTAGGGGGCCGCGAAGATACGCAGTATTTT. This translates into CASSLGGREDTQYF. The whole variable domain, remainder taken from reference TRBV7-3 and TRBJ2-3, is GAGVSQTPSNKVTEKGKYVELRCDPISGHTALYWYRQSLGQGPEFLIYFQGTGAADDSGLPNDRFFAVRPEGSVSTLKIQRTERGDSAVYLCASSLGGREDTQYFGPGTRLTVL.

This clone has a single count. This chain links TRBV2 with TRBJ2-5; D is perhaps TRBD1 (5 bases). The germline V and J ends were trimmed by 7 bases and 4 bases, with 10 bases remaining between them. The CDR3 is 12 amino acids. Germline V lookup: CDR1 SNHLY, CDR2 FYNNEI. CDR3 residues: CASKRQGETQYF. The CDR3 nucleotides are TGTGCCAGCAAGCGTCAGGGAGAGACCCAGTACTTC.

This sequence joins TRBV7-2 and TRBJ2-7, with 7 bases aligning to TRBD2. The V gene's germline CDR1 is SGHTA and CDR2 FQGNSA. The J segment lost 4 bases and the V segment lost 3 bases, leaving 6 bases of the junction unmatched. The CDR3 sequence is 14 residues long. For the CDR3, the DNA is TGTGCCAGCAGCTTCAAAGCGGGGTCATACGAGCAGTACTTC. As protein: CASSFKAGSYEQYF.

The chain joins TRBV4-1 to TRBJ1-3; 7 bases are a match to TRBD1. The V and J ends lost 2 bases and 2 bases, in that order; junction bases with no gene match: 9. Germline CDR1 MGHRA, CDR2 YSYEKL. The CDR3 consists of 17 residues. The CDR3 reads CASSQSPKGQTGNTIYF. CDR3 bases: TGCGCCAGCAGCCAATCTCCTAAGGGACAGACTGGAAACACCATATATTTT.

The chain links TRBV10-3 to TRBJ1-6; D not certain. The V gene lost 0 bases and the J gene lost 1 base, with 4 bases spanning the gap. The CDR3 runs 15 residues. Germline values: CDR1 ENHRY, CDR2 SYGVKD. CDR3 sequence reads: CAISESVSYNSPLHF. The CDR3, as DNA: TGTGCCATCAGTGAGTCCGTATCCTATAATTCACCCCTCCACTTT.

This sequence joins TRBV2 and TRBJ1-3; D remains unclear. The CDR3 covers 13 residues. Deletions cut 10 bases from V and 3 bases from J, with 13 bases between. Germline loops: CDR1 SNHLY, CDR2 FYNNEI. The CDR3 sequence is CAKSSGFGNTIYF. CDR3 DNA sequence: TGTGCCAAATCTTCCGGGTTTGGAAACACCATATATTTT.